In its sample, the clone carrying this T cell receptor (beta chain) was seen once. This record comes from a study of blood T cell repertoires in COVID-19. Method: immunoSEQ multiplex PCR; TCRdb's copy keeps in-frame clones and lacks some. The table includes approximately 400,000 clones, 88% detected once. This CDR3 has 13 amino acids. The V and J ends lost 5 bases and 8 bases respectively, with 15 bases between them. CDR1 is SNHLY, CDR2 FYNNEI, per germline. Material: peripheral blood. The chain uses TRBV2 and TRBJ1-2; no definite D call. This receptor was obtained from a woman aged 50 to 65 with COVID-19, enrolled during active disease. CDR3 amino acids: CASSSRQTYGYTF. The DNA of the CDR3 is TGTGCCAGCAGTAGCAGGCAGACCTACGGCTACACCTTC.